These T cell receptor beta chains were read from a single sample in a study of cytomegalovirus exposure and HLA in healthy donors. Generated by immunoSEQ multiplex PCR, the TCRdb table keeps only in-frame clones and is missing some. The data contain roughly 290,000 clones, about four fifths of them seen just once; the ten biggest clones take up about 0.28%. Specimen: PBMCs. Receptor source: a girl aged 2 to 9 in good health and CMV-seronegative. Each CDR3 is given with its conserved first and last residue. The order of the fields is V gene, J gene, D gene, clone size, CDR3 DNA, CDR3 protein. A D gene is named only where the DNA matches it firmly. Some rows mark clone size as missing; the rest say once, few, many or name a class of expanded clone.

TRBV5-6	TRBJ2-1	-	-	TGTGCCAGCAGCCCGGCCGGGGAGCGGTACCCTAATGAGCAGTTCTTC	CASSPAGERYPNEQFF
TRBV19	TRBJ1-2	-	-	TGTGCCAGTAGTATATCAGTTAACTATGGCTACACCTTC	CASSISVNYGYTF
TRBV9	TRBJ2-2	TRBD1	-	TGTGCCAGCAGCGTAGGATGGGACAGCTGGACCGGGGAGCTGTTTTTT	CASSVGWDSWTGELFF
TRBV9	TRBJ2-3	-	once	TGTGCCAGCAGCGTAGCTAGCTCCTTTGTCACAGATACGCAGTATTTT	CASSVASSFVTDTQYF
TRBV7-9	TRBJ1-2	TRBD1	-	TGTGCCAGCAGCTTACGAGCAGGGGGCTATGGCTACACCTTC	CASSLRAGGYGYTF
TRBV9	TRBJ1-5	TRBD1	once	TGTGCCAGCAGCGAACAGGGGGCGAATCAGCCCCAGCATTTT	CASSEQGANQPQHF
TRBV5-1	TRBJ2-7	-	-	TGCGCCAGCAGCCCGAGAGGAGGGAAGATCGAGCAGTACTTC	CASSPRGGKIEQYF
TRBV6-5	TRBJ1-1	-	-	TGTGCCAGCAGAAGGACACAGAACACTGAAGCTTTCTTT	CASRRTQNTEAFF
TRBV28	TRBJ1-2	-	-	TGTGCCAGCAGTCCCCCCCTGGGGCCCTATGGCTACACCTTC	CASSPPLGPYGYTF
TRBV2	TRBJ2-7	TRBD2	few	TGTGCCAGCGGCCGACTAGCGGCCGCCTACGAGCAGTACTTC	CASGRLAAAYEQYF
TRBV14	TRBJ2-7	TRBD2	-	TGTGCCAGCAGCCAAGGACTAGCGAGCTCCTACGAGCAGTACTTC	CASSQGLASSYEQYF
TRBV27	TRBJ2-2	TRBD2	few	TGTGCCAGCAGTCTTAGCGGGAGAAGGTCCGGGGAGCTGTTTTTT	CASSLSGRRSGELFF
TRBV2	TRBJ2-1	-	few	TGTGCCAGCAGAGGGGATTTCTCCTACAATGAGCAGTTCTTC	CASRGDFSYNEQFF
TRBV19	TRBJ2-7	-	-	TGTGCCAGTAGTATGACAGTGATCTACGAGCAGTACTTC	CASSMTVIYEQYF
TRBV28	TRBJ2-1	-	-	TGTGCCAGCAGTACCCCCGCGTCCGGCTCCTACAATGAGCAGTTCTTC	CASSTPASGSYNEQFF
TRBV7-9	TRBJ2-5	TRBD2	-	TGTTCCAGCAGCGACCTTCTAGCGGGGGCCGTGGGGACCCAGTACTTC	CSSSDLLAGAVGTQYF
TRBV6-5	TRBJ1-6	TRBD1	-	TGTGCCAGCAGTTACTCGACACAGGGGGGTTCACCCCTCCACTTT	CASSYSTQGGSPLHF
TRBV19	TRBJ2-1	TRBD2	-	TGTGCCAGTGCTATGCCGGGACTAGCGATTGAGCAGTTCTTC	CASAMPGLAIEQFF
TRBV9	TRBJ1-2	-	-	TGTGCCAGCAGCGTAGCTGTAGGGACACAATATGGCTACACCTTC	CASSVAVGTQYGYTF
TRBV4-1	TRBJ2-7	TRBD2	-	TGCGCCAGCAGCCAACTAGCGGGAGAATACGAGCAGTACTTC	CASSQLAGEYEQYF
TRBV30	TRBJ1-4	-	once	TGTGCCTGGAGTCCGGACAGTCCTAATGAAAAACTGTTTTTT	CAWSPDSPNEKLFF
TRBV13	TRBJ2-3	-	-	TGTGCCAGCAGTCGGGGGGCCATTGATACGCAGTATTTT	CASSRGAIDTQYF
TRBV19	TRBJ1-1	TRBD1	-	TGTGCCAGTAGTAGACCTTACAGGGGGAACACTGAAGCTTTCTTT	CASSRPYRGNTEAFF
TRBV2	TRBJ2-1	TRBD2	-	TGTGCCAGCAGGGAATCTAGCGGGAGGGCCGGTGAGCAGTTCTTC	CASRESSGRAGEQFF
TRBV9	TRBJ2-1	-	-	TGTGCCAGCAGTGAGAGCAGGGTATCCAATGAGCAGTTCTTC	CASSESRVSNEQFF